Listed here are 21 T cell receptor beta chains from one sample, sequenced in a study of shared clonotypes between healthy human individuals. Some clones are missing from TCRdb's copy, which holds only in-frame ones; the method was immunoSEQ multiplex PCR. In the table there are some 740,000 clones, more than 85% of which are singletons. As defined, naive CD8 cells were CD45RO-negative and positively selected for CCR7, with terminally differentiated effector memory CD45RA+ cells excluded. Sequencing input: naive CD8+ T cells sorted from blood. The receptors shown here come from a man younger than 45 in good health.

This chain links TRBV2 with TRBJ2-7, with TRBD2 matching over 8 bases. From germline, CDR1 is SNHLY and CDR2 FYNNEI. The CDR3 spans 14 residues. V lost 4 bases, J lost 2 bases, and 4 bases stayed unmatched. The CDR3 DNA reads TGTGCCAGCAGTGTAGCGGGAAGCCCCTACGAGCAGTACTTC. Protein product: CASSVAGSPYEQYF.

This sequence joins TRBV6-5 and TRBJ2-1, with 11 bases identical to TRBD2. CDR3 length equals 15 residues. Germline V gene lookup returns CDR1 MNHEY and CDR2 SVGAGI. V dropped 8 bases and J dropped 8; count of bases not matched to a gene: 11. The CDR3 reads CASAHSGRARYEQFF. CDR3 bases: TGTGCCAGCGCCCATAGCGGGAGGGCCCGGTATGAGCAGTTCTTC.

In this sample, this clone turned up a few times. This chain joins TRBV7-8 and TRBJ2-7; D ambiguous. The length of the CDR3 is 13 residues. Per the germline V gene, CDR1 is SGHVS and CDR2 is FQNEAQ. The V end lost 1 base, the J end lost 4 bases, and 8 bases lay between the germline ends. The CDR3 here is CASSLEAPYEQYF. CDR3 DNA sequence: TGTGCCAGCAGCTTAGAAGCACCGTACGAGCAGTACTTC.

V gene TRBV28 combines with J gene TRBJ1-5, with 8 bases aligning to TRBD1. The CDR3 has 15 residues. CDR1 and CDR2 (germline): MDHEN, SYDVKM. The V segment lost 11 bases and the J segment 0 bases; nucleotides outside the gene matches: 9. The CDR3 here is CAGRRQGNSNQPQHF. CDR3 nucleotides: TGTGCCGGACGTAGACAGGGGAATAGCAATCAGCCCCAGCATTTT.

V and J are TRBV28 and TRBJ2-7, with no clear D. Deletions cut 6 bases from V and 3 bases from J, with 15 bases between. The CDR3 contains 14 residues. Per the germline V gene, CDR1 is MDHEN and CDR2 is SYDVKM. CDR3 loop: CASRPPLLIYEQYF. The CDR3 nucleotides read TGTGCCAGCAGACCCCCGCTCCTCATCTACGAGCAGTACTTC.

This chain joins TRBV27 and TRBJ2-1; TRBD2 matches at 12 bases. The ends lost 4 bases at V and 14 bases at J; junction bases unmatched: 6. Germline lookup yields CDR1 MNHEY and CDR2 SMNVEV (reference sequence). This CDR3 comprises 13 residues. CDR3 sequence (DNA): TGTGCCAGCAGTTCCGGACTAGCGGGAATTAAGTTCTTC. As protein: CASSSGLAGIKFF.

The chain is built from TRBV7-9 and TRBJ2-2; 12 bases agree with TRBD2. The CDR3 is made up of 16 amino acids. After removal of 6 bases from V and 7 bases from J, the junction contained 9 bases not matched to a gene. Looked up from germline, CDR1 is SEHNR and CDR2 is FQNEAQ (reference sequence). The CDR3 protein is CASRARLAGESGELFF. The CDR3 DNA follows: TGTGCCAGCAGAGCACGACTAGCGGGAGAAAGCGGGGAGCTGTTTTTT.

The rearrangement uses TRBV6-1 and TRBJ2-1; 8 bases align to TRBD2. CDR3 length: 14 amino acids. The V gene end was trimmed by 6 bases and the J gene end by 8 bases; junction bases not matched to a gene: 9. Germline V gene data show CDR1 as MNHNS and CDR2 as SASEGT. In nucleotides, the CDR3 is TGTGCCAGCAGACCCGGGACTAGAGACTATGAGCAGTTCTTC. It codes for CASRPGTRDYEQFF.

Here the CDR3 reads CASSLGLAHRGYTF. The CDR3 DNA reads TGTGCCAGCAGCTTGGGACTTGCCCATCGGGGCTACACCTTC. The J gene is TRBJ1-2, the V gene TRBV5-5; D ambiguous. The germline CDR1 and CDR2 sequences are SGHKS and YYEKEE (reference sequence). The CDR3 consists of 14 residues. V lost 0 bases and J 8 bases, leaving 14 bases between the germline ends.

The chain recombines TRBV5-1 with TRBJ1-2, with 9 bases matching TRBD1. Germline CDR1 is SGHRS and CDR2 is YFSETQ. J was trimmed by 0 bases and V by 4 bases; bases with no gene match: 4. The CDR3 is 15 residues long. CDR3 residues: CASSNRDRANYGYTF. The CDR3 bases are TGCGCCAGCAGCAACCGGGACAGGGCTAACTATGGCTACACCTTC. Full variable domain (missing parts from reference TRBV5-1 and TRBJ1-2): KAGVTQTPRYLIKTRGQQVTLSCSPISGHRSVSWYQQTPGQGLQFLFEYFSETQRNKGNFPGRFSGRQFSNSRSEMNVSTLELGDSALYLCASSNRDRANYGYTFGSGTRLTVV.

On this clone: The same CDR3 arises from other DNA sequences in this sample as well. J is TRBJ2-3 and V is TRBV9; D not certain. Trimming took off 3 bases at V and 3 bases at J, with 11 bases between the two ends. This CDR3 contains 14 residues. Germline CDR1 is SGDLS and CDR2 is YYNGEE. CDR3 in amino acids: CASSASGRTDTQYF. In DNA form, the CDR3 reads TGTGCCAGCAGCGCCTCTGGGCGGACAGATACGCAGTATTTT. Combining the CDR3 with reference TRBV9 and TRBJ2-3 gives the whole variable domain DSGVTQTPKHLITATGQRVTLRCSPRSGDLSVYWYQQSLDQGLQFLIQYYNGEERAKGNILERFSAQQFPDLHSELNLSSLELGDSALYFCASSASGRTDTQYFGPGTRLTVL.

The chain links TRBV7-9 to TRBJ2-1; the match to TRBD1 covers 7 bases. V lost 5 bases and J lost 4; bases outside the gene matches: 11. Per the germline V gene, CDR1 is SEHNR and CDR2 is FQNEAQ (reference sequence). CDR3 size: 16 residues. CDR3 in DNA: TGTGCCAGCAGCCGCCTTATGAACAGGGGATACAATGAGCAGTTCTTC. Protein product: CASSRLMNRGYNEQFF.

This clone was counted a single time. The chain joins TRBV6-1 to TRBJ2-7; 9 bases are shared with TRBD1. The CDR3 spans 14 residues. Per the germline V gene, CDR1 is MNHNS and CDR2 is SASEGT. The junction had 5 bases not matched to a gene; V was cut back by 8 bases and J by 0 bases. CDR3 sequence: CASAGTGSSYEQYF. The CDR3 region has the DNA TGTGCCAGCGCCGGGACAGGGAGCTCCTACGAGCAGTACTTC.

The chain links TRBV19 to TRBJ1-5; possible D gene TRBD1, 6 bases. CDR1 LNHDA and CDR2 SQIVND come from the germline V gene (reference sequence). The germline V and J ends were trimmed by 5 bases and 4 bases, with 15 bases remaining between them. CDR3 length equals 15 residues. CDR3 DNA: TGTGCCAGTAGTTTTCCGGGACATCGGAATCAGCCCCAGCATTTT. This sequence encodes CASSFPGHRNQPQHF.

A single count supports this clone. Here the CDR3 reads CASSLGLANTEQYF. The CDR3 region has the DNA TGTGCCAGCAGTCTTGGGCTAGCGAATACGGAGCAGTACTTC. The chain combines TRBV27 with TRBJ2-7, with D perhaps TRBD2 (6 bases). V was shortened by 5 bases and J by 7 bases, with 18 bases between the two germline ends. Germline-derived CDR1 and CDR2 are MNHEY and SMNVEV (reference sequence). The CDR3 is 14 residues long.

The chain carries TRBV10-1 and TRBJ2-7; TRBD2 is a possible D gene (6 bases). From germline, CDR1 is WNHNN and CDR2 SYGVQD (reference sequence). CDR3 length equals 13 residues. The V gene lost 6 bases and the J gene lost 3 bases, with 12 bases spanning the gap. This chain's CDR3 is CASSPGLGYEQYF. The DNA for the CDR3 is TGCGCCAGCAGCCCGGGACTGGGCTACGAGCAGTACTTC.

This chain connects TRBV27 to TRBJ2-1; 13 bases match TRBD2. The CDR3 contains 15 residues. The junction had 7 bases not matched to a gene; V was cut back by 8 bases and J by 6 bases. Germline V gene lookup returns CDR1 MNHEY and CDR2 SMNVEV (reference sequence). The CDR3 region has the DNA TGTGCCAGCCAGAGGACTAGCGGGAGTTCCAATGAGCAGTTCTTC. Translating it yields CASQRTSGSSNEQFF.

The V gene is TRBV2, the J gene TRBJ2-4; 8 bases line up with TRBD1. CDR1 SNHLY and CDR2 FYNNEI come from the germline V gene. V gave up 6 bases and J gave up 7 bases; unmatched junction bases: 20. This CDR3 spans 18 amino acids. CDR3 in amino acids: CASSEVLTRDRFGNIQYF. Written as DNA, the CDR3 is TGTGCCAGCAGCGAGGTCTTGACCCGGGACAGGTTCGGGAACATTCAGTACTTC.

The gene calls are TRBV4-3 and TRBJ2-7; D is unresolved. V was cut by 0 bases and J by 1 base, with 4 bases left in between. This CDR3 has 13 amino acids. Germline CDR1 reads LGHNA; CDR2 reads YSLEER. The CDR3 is CASSQEPSYEQYF. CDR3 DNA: TGCGCCAGCAGCCAAGAGCCGTCCTACGAGCAGTACTTC.

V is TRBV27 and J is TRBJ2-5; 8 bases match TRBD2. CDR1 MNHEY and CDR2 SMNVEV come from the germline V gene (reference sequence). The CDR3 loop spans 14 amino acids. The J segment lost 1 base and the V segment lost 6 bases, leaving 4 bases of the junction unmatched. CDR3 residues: CASRGRGVQETQYF. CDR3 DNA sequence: TGTGCCAGCAGGGGGCGGGGGGTCCAAGAGACCCAGTACTTC.

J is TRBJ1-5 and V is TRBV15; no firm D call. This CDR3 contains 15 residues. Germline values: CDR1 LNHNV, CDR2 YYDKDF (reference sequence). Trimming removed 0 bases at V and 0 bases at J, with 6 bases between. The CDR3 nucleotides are TGTGCCACCAGCAGAGAAAACTATAGCAATCAGCCCCAGCATTTT. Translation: CATSRENYSNQPQHF.